These 13 T cell receptor beta chains were all obtained from the same sample, sequenced in a study of post-analysis software for immune sequencing data. Notes on the study in general: With TRBV5-6, TRBV5-1 and TRBV20-1 included, several TRBV segments were more frequent in patients than in controls.

These receptors are not linked to any known antigen. The TCR beta cDNA libraries contained unique molecular identifiers. TCRdb reprocessed the PCR reads with MiXCR, giving one entry per CDR3 protein. The profile covers 820,000 or so distinct CDR3 sequences, with approximately 50% appearing a single time and roughly 4.4% taken by the ten largest. The sequenced sample was blood. The receptors here all came from a girl under 18 with multiple sclerosis.

The chain uses TRBV6-5 and TRBJ2-5; tentative D call: TRBD2 (5 bases). The end of the DNA is better explained by TRBJ2-7, so the J call may be wrong. Germline values: CDR1 MNHEY, CDR2 SVGAGI. The CDR3 runs to 15 residues. This chain's CDR3 is CASSLSVDSGDEQYF. DNA for the CDR3: TGTGCCAGCAGTCTCAGTGTGGACTCCGGGGACGAGCAGTACTTC.

The chain links TRBV20-1 to TRBJ2-3; the D is unclear. The V end lost 6 bases, the J end lost 3 bases, and 7 bases lay between the germline ends. Germline loops: CDR1 DFQATT, CDR2 SNEGSKA (reference sequence). The CDR3 runs to 11 residues. CDR3 bases: TGCAGTGCCCTCGGGACAGATACGCAGTATTTT. Protein sequence: CSALGTDTQYF.

In DNA form, the CDR3 reads TGCAGTGCTAGAGAGGCCAGGTTAAACTATGGCTACACCTTC. This gives the protein CSAREARLNYGYTF. V gene TRBV20-1 combines with J gene TRBJ1-2; D ambiguous. The CDR3 spans 14 residues. Germline CDR1 DFQATT, CDR2 SNEGSKA (reference sequence). V was shortened by 0 bases and J by 2 bases, with 10 bases between the two germline ends.

The genes are TRBV12-3 or TRBV12-4 and TRBJ1-1; maybe TRBD1 (6 bases). Deletions cut 3 bases from V and 3 bases from J, with 20 bases between. The CDR3 contains 17 residues. The CDR3 protein is CASSFGGRGRWYTEAFF. CDR3 DNA: TGTGCCAGCAGTTTTGGGGGCAGGGGTAGGTGGTACACTGAAGCTTTCTTT.

This clonotype has more than one count but fewer than ten. The gene calls are TRBV7-2 and TRBJ2-5; perhaps TRBD1 as D (6 bases). The germline gives CDR1 SGHTA, CDR2 FQGNSA. This CDR3 comprises 16 residues. Trimming stripped 4 bases from V and 1 base from J, with 16 bases between. CDR3 loop: CASSSHGGGRQETQYF. CDR3 nucleotides: TGTGCCAGCAGCTCCCATGGTGGGGGCCGCCAAGAGACCCAGTACTTC.

This chain joins TRBV29-1 and TRBJ1-2, with TRBD1 matching 9 bases. Looked up from germline, CDR1 is SQVTM and CDR2 is ANQGSEA. With V trimmed by 3 bases and J by 6 bases, 5 bases remained unmatched. The CDR3 runs to 13 residues. The DNA of the CDR3 is TGCAGCGTTGAGACCGGGACAGGGAATGGCTACACCTTC. The encoded protein is CSVETGTGNGYTF.

The J gene is TRBJ2-4, the V gene TRBV2; maybe TRBD2 (5 bases). The CDR3 length is 11 residues. Germline loops: CDR1 SNHLY, CDR2 FYNNEI. Deletions cut 8 bases from V and 8 bases from J, with 10 bases between. As DNA, the CDR3 is TGTGCCAGCCGGGGAAAAGACATTCAGTACTTC. Protein: CASRGKDIQYF.

The J gene is TRBJ2-3, the V gene TRBV12-3 or TRBV12-4; TRBD2 aligns across 8 bases. V was clipped by 6 bases and J by 10 bases; unmatched bases: 6. This CDR3 region has 12 residues. The CDR3 DNA follows: TGTGCCAGCAGCACAACTAGCGGCGCGCAGTATTTT. Amino acid sequence: CASSTTSGAQYF.

V and J are TRBV5-1 and TRBJ2-3; TRBD2 matches 8 bases. J gave up 4 bases and V 2 bases, and 6 bases lay outside the gene matches. This CDR3 contains 15 residues. Germline assignment: CDR1 SGHRS and CDR2 YFSETQ. The CDR3 here is CASSFGGLEADTQYF. The CDR3 nucleotides read TGCGCCAGCAGCTTCGGGGGACTAGAGGCAGATACGCAGTATTTT.

This clonotype turned up a few times. The chain recombines TRBV15 with TRBJ2-6, with TRBD1 matching 7 bases. The CDR3 sequence is 17 residues long. J lost 1 base, V lost 5 bases, and 8 bases had no gene match. The germline V gene has CDR1 LNHNV and CDR2 YYDKDF (reference sequence). The CDR3 reads CATSRYRGRSGANVLTF. CDR3 nucleotides: TGTGCCACCAGCCGATACAGGGGTAGATCTGGGGCCAACGTCCTGACTTTC.

This clonotype turned up a few times. The J gene is TRBJ2-5, the V gene TRBV12-3 or TRBV12-4, with a tentative D call TRBD2 (7 bases). This CDR3 is 15 amino acids long. V dropped 6 bases and J dropped 5 bases, with 19 bases sitting between them. CDR3 nucleotides: TGTGCCAGCAGCGAGATGCGGGGGCGCCGGGAGACCCAGTACTTC. Protein product: CASSEMRGRRETQYF.

This sequence joins TRBV20-1 and TRBJ2-5, with D tentatively TRBD2 (6 bases). This CDR3 has 15 amino acids. Germline CDR1 reads DFQATT; CDR2 reads SNEGSKA (reference sequence). Trimming took 0 bases from V and 5 from J, leaving 16 bases between them. In DNA form, the CDR3 reads TGCAGTGCTAGAGACGGAAGGAGGGCCGGGGAGACCCAGTACTTC. Protein sequence: CSARDGRRAGETQYF.

A remark on this clonotype: Relative to the germline gene, one junction end is altered; a read error may explain this. The chain recombines TRBV3-1 with TRBJ1-2; 8 bases align to TRBD1. CDR3 length: 15 residues. Germline V CDR1 and CDR2: LGHDT, YNNKEL (reference sequence). CDR3 nucleotide sequence: TGTACCAGCAGCCCCCGGGACAGGTCCCTCTATGGCTACACCTTC. Its protein is CTSSPRDRSLYGYTF. Combining the CDR3 with reference TRBV3-1 and TRBJ1-2 gives the whole variable domain DTAVSQTPKYLVTQMGNDKSIKCEQNLGHDTMYWYKQDSKKFLKIMFSYNNKELIINETVPNRFSPKSPDKAHLNLHINSLELGDSAVYFCTSSPRDRSLYGYTFGSGTRLTVV.